One sample yielded the 26 T cell receptor beta chains listed below, sequenced in a study of T cells in Graves' hyperthyroidism and ophthalmopathy. TCR beta CDR3 region amplification was performed from RNA transcripts. With the HTBI primer set, the TCR CDR3 went through a first round of RT-PCR. TCRdb re-called the multiplex PCR reads through MiXCR, storing one row per CDR3 protein. The table shows about 410,000 distinct CDR3 sequences, with roughly 15% occurring only once. Specimen: blood. These receptors came from a man younger than 35 with Graves' ophthalmopathy.

This chain links TRBV12-3 or TRBV12-4 with TRBJ1-1; a weak D match, TRBD1 (5 bases). This CDR3 has 14 residues. V was trimmed by 4 bases and J by 6 bases, leaving 15 bases between them. CDR3 bases: TGTGCCAGCAGTTCCGGGACGGGCCGCGCTGAAGCTTTCTTT. It encodes CASSSGTGRAEAFF.

This clonotype was seen more than once but under ten times. The V call is TRBV6-5, the J call TRBJ1-1, with no clear D. Trimming shortened V by 2 bases and J by 2 bases, and 9 bases separated the two germline ends. Germline assignment: CDR1 MNHEY and CDR2 SVGAGI. This CDR3 contains 14 residues. As DNA, the CDR3 is TGTGCCAGCAGTTACGAGGTCGGTAACACTGAAGCTTTCTTT. Translating gives CASSYEVGNTEAFF.

In this sample, this clonotype turned up a few times. The J gene is TRBJ1-4, the V gene TRBV5-5; D uncertain. The CDR3 is 13 residues long. The germline V gene encodes CDR1 SGHKS and CDR2 YYEKEE (reference sequence). V was pared by 5 bases and J by 7 bases, with 12 bases between. CDR3 DNA: TGTGCCAGCAGGGTGTTGGACGGTGAAAAACTGTTTTTT. Residues: CASRVLDGEKLFF.

The sample holds many counts of this clonotype. This chain joins TRBV11-2 and TRBJ2-4; D assignment may be TRBD1 or TRBD2 (5 bases each). The CDR3 totals 14 residues. Between the trimmed V and J ends, which lost 5 bases and 8 bases, there was a span of 16 bases. Germline values: CDR1 SGHAT, CDR2 FQNNGV. CDR3 region: CASSRRERGDIQYF. The DNA of the CDR3 is TGTGCCAGCAGCCGTAGGGAGAGAGGGGACATTCAGTACTTC.

This clonotype was recorded many times. The chain carries TRBV5-1 and TRBJ2-7; 7 positions match TRBD1. CDR1 is SGHRS, CDR2 YFSETQ, per germline. V was clipped by 6 bases and J by 3 bases; unmatched bases: 9. The CDR3 sequence is 14 residues long. The CDR3 spells CASTPRRDSYEQYF. CDR3 in DNA: TGCGCCAGCACCCCCAGACGGGACAGCTACGAGCAGTACTTC.

This clonotype was found many times. The CDR3 sequence is CASSLLPNTEAFF. CDR3 DNA sequence: TGTGCCAGCAGTTTGCTACCGAACACTGAAGCTTTCTTT. The chain joins TRBV12-3 or TRBV12-4 to TRBJ1-1; D remains unclear. The germline V and J ends were trimmed by 3 bases and 1 base, with 6 bases remaining between them. The CDR3 has 13 residues.

This clonotype was seen only a few times. The chain uses TRBV6-1 and TRBJ1-5, with D maybe TRBD1 (5 bases). CDR1 and CDR2 (germline): MNHNS, SASEGT. V was clipped by 5 bases and J by 2 bases, with 10 bases between them. CDR3 size: 14 residues. The CDR3 DNA sequence: TGTGCCAGCAGTATGTTAGGGGGCAATCAGCCCCAGCATTTT. Translating gives CASSMLGGNQPQHF.

Notes on this clonotype: A far larger clone is one base from this, pointing to a likely read error. J is TRBJ1-6 and V is TRBV27; D remains ambiguous. Germline CDR1 reads MNHEY; CDR2 reads SMNVEV (reference sequence). V was shortened by 5 bases and J by 12 bases, with 14 bases between the two germline ends. This CDR3 is built from 13 residues. CDR3 sequence reads: CASSLEGNLPLHF. In nucleotides, the CDR3 is TGTGCCAGCAGTCTCGAAGGGAACTTACCCCTCCACTTT.

This clonotype came up many times. The J gene is TRBJ1-2, the V gene TRBV2; no definite D call. The ends were cut back, 2 bases at V and 2 bases at J, with 12 bases in the middle. The CDR3 length is 15 residues. The germline CDR1 and CDR2 sequences are SNHLY and FYNNEI. CDR3 residues: CASSERRDRNYGYTF. CDR3 nucleotides: TGTGCCAGCAGTGAACGGAGGGATAGGAACTATGGCTACACCTTC. Using reference TRBV2 and TRBJ1-2 for the parts outside the CDR3, the full variable domain is EPEVTQTPSHQVTQMGQEVILRCVPISNHLYFYWYRQILGQKVEFLVSFYNNEISEKSEIFDDQFSVERPDGSNFTLKIRSTKLEDSAMYFCASSERRDRNYGYTFGSGTRLTVV.

This clonotype has ten or more counts. This chain joins TRBV6-1 and TRBJ2-1; perhaps TRBD2 as D (6 bases). The CDR3 length is 17 residues. V dropped 7 bases and J dropped 7 bases, with 26 bases sitting between them. Germline V gene data show CDR1 as MNHNS and CDR2 as SASEGT. Here the CDR3 DNA reads TGTGCCAGCACCCAAAAGGCTACGAGGGAGGCCCGAAATGAGCAGTTCTTC. It encodes CASTQKATREARNEQFF.

This clonotype has ten or more counts. CDR3 in DNA: TGTGCCAGCTCCCGAACTCGGATCTCTGAAGCTTTCTTT. It codes for CASSRTRISEAFF. J is TRBJ1-1 and V is TRBV11-2; D is unclear. The CDR3 sequence is 13 residues long. Looked up from germline, CDR1 is SGHAT and CDR2 is FQNNGV. Trimming removed 8 bases at V and 6 bases at J, with 16 bases between. The whole variable domain, remainder taken from reference TRBV11-2 and TRBJ1-1, is EAGVAQSPRYKIIEKRQSVAFWCNPISGHATLYWYQQILGQGPKLLIQFQNNGVVDDSQLPKDRFSAERLKGVDSTLKIQPAKLEDSAVYLCASSRTRISEAFFGQGTRLTVV.

This chain joins TRBV24-1 and TRBJ1-2; D unresolved. Germline V CDR1 and CDR2: KGHDR, SFDVKD. V was pared by 2 bases and J by 2 bases, with 8 bases between. The CDR3 has 14 amino acids. This CDR3 reads CATSDSRPNYGYTF. CDR3 in DNA: TGTGCCACCAGTGATTCCAGACCCAACTATGGCTACACCTTC.

This clonotype was picked up many times. The genes are TRBV3-1 and TRBJ1-1; D possibly corresponds to TRBD1 (6 bases). V shed 3 bases and J shed 0 bases, with 8 bases lying between them. This CDR3 comprises 14 residues. CDR1 LGHDT and CDR2 YNNKEL come from the germline V gene (reference sequence). Here the CDR3 reads CASSQQGMNTEAFF. The CDR3 nucleotides are TGTGCCAGCAGCCAGCAGGGGATGAACACTGAAGCTTTCTTT.

This clonotype was detected only a few times. The chain combines TRBV5-6 with TRBJ1-6; D is unresolved. Germline CDR1 SGHDT, CDR2 YYEEEE. V was shortened by 7 bases and J by 7 bases, with 3 bases between the two germline ends. This CDR3 has 10 amino acids. CDR3 in amino acids: CASPNSPLHF. DNA of the CDR3: TGTGCCAGCCCGAATTCACCCCTCCACTTT.

In its sample, this clonotype was seen many times. The CDR3 reads CALVPQGRFEKLFF. The DNA of the CDR3 is TGTGCCTTGGTCCCCCAGGGGCGTTTTGAAAAACTGTTTTTT. The chain is built from TRBV30 and TRBJ1-4; possibly TRBD1 for D (6 bases). The CDR3 loop spans 14 amino acids. Trimming left V 7 bases short and J 7 bases short, with 19 bases between. Germline V gives CDR1 GTSNPN, CDR2 SVGIG (reference sequence).

This clonotype has a count of ten or more. The chain links TRBV5-1 to TRBJ1-2; D remains ambiguous. This CDR3 region has 13 residues. Trimming removed 0 bases from V and 4 bases from J, with 7 bases in between. Germline values: CDR1 SGHRS, CDR2 YFSETQ. DNA for the CDR3: TGCGCCAGCAGCTTGGAACGGAGCTATGGCTACACCTTC. It encodes CASSLERSYGYTF.

This clonotype occurred many times. The V and J genes are TRBV3-1 and TRBJ2-7, with 9 bases that match TRBD1. Trimming at V came to 6 bases and at J to 2 bases, leaving 5 bases not matched to a gene. CDR1 is LGHDT, CDR2 YNNKEL, per germline (reference sequence). CDR3 size: 14 residues. The CDR3 DNA is TGTGCCAGCAGTACAGGGGGCGCCCCCTACGAGCAGTACTTC. This encodes CASSTGGAPYEQYF.

This clonotype was observed many times. The V call is TRBV20-1, the J call TRBJ2-5, with D possibly being TRBD2 (6 bases). V dropped 0 bases and J dropped 4 bases, with 15 bases sitting between them. The CDR3 has 15 amino acids. Germline V lookup: CDR1 DFQATT, CDR2 SNEGSKA (reference sequence). The CDR3 region is CSARDRNQGGETQYF. The CDR3, as DNA: TGCAGTGCTAGAGATAGAAACCAGGGAGGAGAGACCCAGTACTTC.

Here the CDR3 reads CASTPGQGANEQYF. In DNA form, the CDR3 reads TGTGCCAGCACTCCGGGACAGGGGGCTAACGAGCAGTACTTC. V usage is TRBV2 and J usage is TRBJ2-7; 12 nucleotides line up with TRBD1. Per the germline V gene, CDR1 is SNHLY and CDR2 is FYNNEI. V lost 7 bases, J lost 5 bases, and 6 bases stayed unmatched. This CDR3 has 14 residues. The entire variable domain, with the rest obtained from reference TRBV2 and TRBJ2-7, is as follows: EPEVTQTPSHQVTQMGQEVILRCVPISNHLYFYWYRQILGQKVEFLVSFYNNEISEKSEIFDDQFSVERPDGSNFTLKIRSTKLEDSAMYFCASTPGQGANEQYFGPGTRLTVT.

This clonotype came up many times. The CDR3: CASSFGTGTYEQYF. CDR3 DNA sequence: TGTGCCAGCAGCTTCGGGACTGGAACCTACGAGCAGTACTTC. This rearrangement joins TRBV7-8 to TRBJ2-7, with D perhaps TRBD2 (6 bases). Germline CDR1 reads SGHVS; CDR2 reads FQNEAQ. Trimming pared 3 bases from V and 2 bases from J, leaving 11 bases between. There are 14 residues in the CDR3. Based on the CDR3 plus reference TRBV7-8 and TRBJ2-7, the full variable domain is GAGVSQSPRYKVAKRGQDVALRCDPISGHVSLFWYQQALGQGPEFLTYFQNEAQLDKSGLPSDRFFAERPEGSVSTLKIQRTQQEDSAVYLCASSFGTGTYEQYFGPGTRLTVT.

This clonotype turned up a few times. This sequence joins TRBV5-1 and TRBJ2-2, with D possibly matching TRBD1 (5 bases). The CDR3 sequence is 15 residues long. The V end was cut by 1 base, the J end by 6 bases, with 13 bases between. In germline, CDR1 is SGHRS, CDR2 YFSETQ. CDR3 sequence (DNA): TGCGCCAGCAGCTTGTCCGCAGGGTCCGCCGGGGAGCTGTTTTTT. It encodes CASSLSAGSAGELFF.

The table lists this clonotype with many counts. The gene calls are TRBV18 and TRBJ2-5; 8 positions agree with TRBD2. V lost 4 bases and J lost 3; bases outside the gene matches: 4. The CDR3 is made up of 14 amino acids. The germline gives CDR1 KGHSH, CDR2 LQKENI. The CDR3 here is CASSRSRGEETQYF. CDR3 in DNA: TGTGCCAGCTCACGGTCGCGGGGGGAAGAGACCCAGTACTTC.

This clonotype was seen many times. The rearrangement joins TRBV12-3 or TRBV12-4 to TRBJ2-7; 9 bases align to TRBD1. J was trimmed by 9 bases and V by 3 bases; bases with no gene match: 9. The CDR3 runs to 14 residues. CDR3 DNA: TGTGCCAGCAGTTTGGGCTCACAGGGGGCGCGGCAGTACTTC. Translation: CASSLGSQGARQYF.

The CDR3 bases are TGTGCCAGTAGTATAGGTGTGGGGGGGGTAGCGGGCAATCAGCCCCAGCATTTT. The encoded protein is CASSIGVGGVAGNQPQHF. The rearrangement links TRBV19 to TRBJ1-5, with D possibly TRBD1 on 5 matching bases. Trimming removed 1 base from V and 2 bases from J, with 18 bases in between. Germline assignment: CDR1 LNHDA and CDR2 SQIVND (reference sequence). CDR3 length: 18 residues.

This clonotype came up many times. The chain has TRBV7-9 and TRBJ2-3, with 10 bases matching TRBD2. Germline V gene lookup returns CDR1 SEHNR and CDR2 FQNEAQ (reference sequence). The CDR3 length is 15 residues. The V segment lost 6 bases and the J segment 4 bases; nucleotides outside the gene matches: 7. The CDR3 loop reads CASSQTSGPSDTQYF. CDR3 coding DNA: TGTGCCAGCAGTCAGACTAGCGGGCCCTCAGATACGCAGTATTTT.

This clonotype was observed many times. The chain is built from TRBV11-1 and TRBJ2-1; a possible D gene is TRBD1 (5 bases). V shed 2 bases and J shed 7 bases, with 15 bases lying between them. CDR3 length equals 15 residues. Germline V gene sequence: CDR1 SGHAT, CDR2 FQDESV (reference sequence). Here the CDR3 reads CASSLSRVVHNEQFF. DNA for the CDR3: TGTGCCAGCAGCTTATCCAGGGTCGTTCATAATGAGCAGTTCTTC.